The table lists the clone carrying this T cell receptor (beta chain) with many counts. Its antigen is currently unknown. The read ends 3 residues shy of where the CDR3 ends; the end is completed using the germline J gene. This CDR3 has 13 residues. Germline V gene sequence: CDR1 SEHNR, CDR2 FQNEAQ (reference sequence). Most patients and controls had Caucasian heritage. This sample was included in a study of T cell clonality in common variable immunodeficiency. Overall study findings and caveats: Compared with healthy controls, CVID subjects showed increased TCRbeta clonality, mostly in about a third.

TCRdb's copy holds only in-frame clones and misses some; the assay was immunoSEQ multiplex PCR. This sample has about 44,000 clones, each found more than once. The chain uses TRBV7-9 and TRBJ1-3; TRBD1 might be the D (5 bases). This sequence was found in a person aged 18 to 69 in good health. Sequencing was carried out using peripheral blood mononuclear cells. The CDR3 spells CASSLESGGVIYF. The covered CDR3 bases are TGTGCCAGCAGCTTAGAGTCTGGGGGGGTG.